This entry features one T cell receptor beta chain sequence. This clonotype came up a few times. Its antigen remains unidentified. No per-base quality is available; no much larger clone lies one base away. The CDR3 numbers 17 residues from cysteine through phenylalanine. CDR3 DNA is the only sequence kept; it has 51 bases, read in frame from the first base. The germline V gene encodes CDR1 SEHNR and CDR2 FQNEAQ (reference sequence). V lost 6 bases and J lost 2 bases, and the count of bases not matched to a germline gene is 14. This entry is derived from a study of identical twins listed by TCRdb under 2016. Study-wide context: The study deep-sequenced TCR alpha and beta repertoires from monozygotic twins, unrelated adults of various ages and cord blood to test whether fetal clonotypes persist. To rule out contamination, the twin experiments were replicated at different times with different library preparation protocols.

Every donor in the study was a healthy Caucasian. Three unrelated non-twin adults were additionally sequenced: a male aged 18 to 30, a male aged 50 to 60 and a female aged 50 to 60. Using Miltenyi CD45RO+ enrichment and human naive T-cell isolation kits, memory (CD45RO+) and naive T cells were isolated from PBMC. Overall results and qualifications from the work: Compared with coincidental sharing between unrelated individuals, out-of-frame TCR alpha sequences shared between twins showed an excess of sequences with low generation probability. Because the same donors could not be followed over many years, the conclusions relied on cross-sectional statistical analysis. Zero-insertion analyses could be partly confounded by invariant T cells such as MAIT and iNKT, although diverse VJ usage argued against such confounding for most clonotypes. A weaker excess of twin sharing was found in beta out-of-frame sequences because the signal-to-noise ratio was lowered by fewer shared sequences. Fewer insertions were carried by abundant cord blood beta clonotypes, a similar but weaker trend appeared in young adult naive repertoires, and no such trend appeared in memory repertoires. Out-of-frame TCR alpha sharing in monozygotic twins was systematically underestimated by recombination models, whereas sharing between unrelated individuals was in agreement with the recombination models.

Libraries came from 5' RACE. The sequencing machine was an Illumina HiSeq 2000. A universal primer binding site was introduced by template switching, and a unique molecular identifier was present in the final cDNA, enabling accurate counting of TCR cDNA molecules. Specific primers in the conserved constant-segment region were used to synthesize first-strand cDNA for TCR alpha and beta chains. To control for contamination, every cDNA library was double barcoded, receiving both a SMART-Mk sample barcode and Illumina barcodes. Two successive PCR steps introduced TruSeq adapter sequences along with Illumina sample barcodes. The Illumina HiSeq platform was used with custom primers to sequence TCR alpha and beta cDNA libraries. The paper's data handling went like this. Raw reads were processed with MiGEC to extract unique molecular identifiers, and MiXCR was used to determine CDR3 positions. For each individual, recombination models were inferred using an EM algorithm with the repgenHMM and IGoR tools. Shared clonotypes were analyzed with the tcR package in R, and sharing was normalized by the product of cloneset sizes. To study raw recombination free of thymic and clonal selection effects, out-of-frame nonproductive sequences were analyzed. TCRdb ran its own pipeline on the public reads, namely fastp trimming at Q25 and MiXCR clone calling, and kept in-frame beta chains. CDR3 protein duplicates are merged, each entry listing the most common genes and DNA. These V and J calls are TCRdb output, not the study's own analysis. Across this sample there are around 340,000 distinct CDR3 sequences, with around 9.7% seen only once. The biggest ten clones account for about 9.1% of the sample.

The source material was naive T cells sorted from blood. Explained via the paper, the cell subset or site label denotes: cells isolated with a human naive T-cell isolation kit. The chain joins TRBV7-9 to TRBJ1-1, with 8 middle bases fitting TRBD1. The sequence was obtained from a woman between 45 and 65 years old in good health. CDR3 reads: CASRPDRVGPVNTEAFF. The nucleotide sequence is TGTGCCAGCAGGCCGGACAGGGTGGGACCTGTCAACACTGAAGCTTTCTTT.